The 14 T cell receptor beta chains listed next were all sequenced from one sample in a study of blood T cell repertoires in COVID-19. Profiled with immunoSEQ multiplex PCR; TCRdb holds only in-frame clones, not every one. The sample holds 200,000 to 300,000 clones, around nine tenths seen once. Material: peripheral blood. These receptors originate from a woman aged 55-70 years with COVID-19, enrolled during active disease.

The chain links TRBV23-1 to TRBJ1-5; 8 nucleotides agree with TRBD1. TRBV23-1 is an ORF for which the function is uncertain. The CDR3 is made up of 22 amino acids. The V segment lost 4 bases and the J segment 5 bases; nucleotides outside the gene matches: 28. DNA of the CDR3: TGCGCCAGCAGTCCCCGCCAAATGACAGGGGCGCTTACGATAGCAAGGGATCAGCCCCAGCATTTT. Its protein product is CASSPRQMTGALTIARDQPQHF.

V usage is TRBV5-6 and J usage is TRBJ1-4; no firm D call. CDR3 length: 13 amino acids. CDR1 and CDR2 (germline): SGHDT, YYEEEE. Trimming removed 4 bases from V and 11 bases from J, with 15 bases in between. CDR3 sequence: CASSPSRVEKLFF. The CDR3 nucleotides are TGTGCCAGCAGCCCCAGCCGGGTCGAGAAACTGTTTTTT.

There are a few counts of this clone. The chain carries TRBV6-5 and TRBJ1-3; D gene ambiguous. Trimming took off 6 bases at V and 0 bases at J, with 12 bases between the two ends. The CDR3 runs to 15 residues. The germline gives CDR1 MNHEY, CDR2 SVGAGI. CDR3 in DNA: TGTGCCAGCAGGATCCAAGCCGTCTCTGGAAACACCATATATTTT. Translating gives CASRIQAVSGNTIYF.

V and J are TRBV5-6 and TRBJ1-1; the D is unclear. The CDR3 sequence is 14 residues long. Germline-derived CDR1 and CDR2 are SGHDT and YYEEEE. Trimming stripped 2 bases from V and 3 bases from J, with 11 bases between. The chain's CDR3 is CASSFEGTDTEAFF. CDR3 bases: TGTGCCAGCAGCTTTGAGGGCACAGACACTGAAGCTTTCTTT.

This sequence joins TRBV7-8 and TRBJ2-7; D perhaps matches TRBD1 (6 bases). Germline V gene lookup returns CDR1 SGHVS and CDR2 FQNEAQ. CDR3 length: 14 amino acids. Trimming removed 5 bases at V and 0 bases at J, with 11 bases between. The CDR3 DNA reads as TGTGCCAGCAGCCCAGGGGTTAACTCCTACGAGCAGTACTTC. Translated: CASSPGVNSYEQYF.

The chain combines TRBV19 with TRBJ2-2; 9 bases align to TRBD1. This CDR3 spans 14 amino acids. The V and J ends lost 6 bases and 6 bases, in that order; junction bases with no gene match: 5. The germline V gene has CDR1 LNHDA and CDR2 SQIVND (reference sequence). The CDR3: CASRRTGVPGELFF. In DNA, the CDR3 is TGTGCCAGTAGAAGGACAGGGGTTCCCGGGGAGCTGTTTTTT.

In its sample, this clone was seen once. The chain links TRBV5-1 to TRBJ2-1, with 13 bases aligning to TRBD2. The germline V gene has CDR1 SGHRS and CDR2 YFSETQ. J gave up 9 bases and V 4 bases, and 10 bases lay outside the gene matches. This CDR3 is 16 amino acids long. The DNA for the CDR3 is TGCGCCAGCAGCCCAAGGGGGACTAGCGGGATGGGTGAGCAGTTCTTC. Residues: CASSPRGTSGMGEQFF.

V is TRBV19 and J is TRBJ1-2; D ambiguous. In germline, CDR1 is LNHDA, CDR2 SQIVND (reference sequence). The length of the CDR3 is 14 residues. V was clipped by 3 bases and J by 4 bases, with 12 bases between them. The CDR3 here is CASSIQRLSYGYTF. The CDR3 DNA follows: TGTGCCAGTAGTATCCAACGGTTAAGCTATGGCTACACCTTC.

Regarding this clone: Within the sample, other DNA sequences also encode this same CDR3. The chain is built from TRBV7-2 and TRBJ2-1, with 12 bases aligning to TRBD2. The trim removed 5 bases at V and 4 bases at J, leaving 3 bases unmatched. In germline, CDR1 is SGHTA, CDR2 FQGNSA. This CDR3 region has 15 residues. The CDR3 coding sequence is TGTGCCAGCAGCCCTGGACTAGCGGGATACAATGAGCAGTTCTTC. Protein product: CASSPGLAGYNEQFF.

The J gene is TRBJ1-5, the V gene TRBV28, with TRBD1 as a possible D gene (5 bases). V was pared by 6 bases and J by 7 bases, with 25 bases between. CDR1 is MDHEN and CDR2 is SYDVKM in the germline V gene. This CDR3 contains 17 residues. The CDR3 here is CASRPTHGFGGTQPQHF. The CDR3 DNA reads TGTGCCAGCAGACCTACCCACGGGTTCGGGGGGACCCAGCCCCAGCATTTT.

The V gene is TRBV9, the J gene TRBJ1-1; D gene uncertain. Germline CDR1 SGDLS, CDR2 YYNGEE. V was cut by 4 bases and J by 0 bases, with 7 bases left in between. The CDR3 runs 13 residues. DNA for the CDR3: TGTGCCAGCAGCCCTGACATGAACACTGAAGCTTTCTTT. It codes for CASSPDMNTEAFF.

The chain links TRBV6-6 to TRBJ2-5; 8 positions match TRBD2. V lost 4 bases and J lost 4; bases outside the gene matches: 8. Germline V gene sequence: CDR1 MNHNY, CDR2 SVGAGI (reference sequence). The CDR3 totals 15 residues. The DNA for the CDR3 is TGTGCCAGCAGTTTCCCGGGACTAGTCGGAGAGACCCAGTACTTC. Translation gives CASSFPGLVGETQYF.

This clone has only a few counts. This rearrangement joins TRBV6-5 to TRBJ2-7, with a possible D match to TRBD2 (5 bases). The V gene's germline CDR1 is MNHEY and CDR2 SVGAGI. V lost 5 bases, J lost 0 bases, and 14 bases lay in between. CDR3 size: 15 residues. The CDR3 is CASSMGRRISYEQYF. Written as DNA, the CDR3 is TGTGCCAGCAGTATGGGCAGGAGGATCTCCTACGAGCAGTACTTC.

The chain uses TRBV7-9 and TRBJ2-7; tentative D call: TRBD1 (7 bases). The CDR3 is 14 residues long. Germline CDR1 reads SEHNR; CDR2 reads FQNEAQ (reference sequence). Trimming left V 5 bases short and J 2 bases short, with 13 bases between. This CDR3 is CASSAGQSTYEQYF. The CDR3 coding sequence is TGTGCCAGCAGCGCGGGACAGTCAACCTACGAGCAGTACTTC. The entire variable domain, with the rest obtained from reference TRBV7-9 and TRBJ2-7, is as follows: DTGVSQNPRHKITKRGQNVTFRCDPISEHNRLYWYRQTLGQGPEFLTYFQNEAQLEKSRLLSDRFSAERPKGSFSTLEIQRTEQGDSAMYLCASSAGQSTYEQYFGPGTRLTVT.